The 19 T cell receptor beta chains in this list originate from one sample, sequenced in a study of T-cell memory formation after mild COVID-19. TCRdb ran MiXCR on the 5' RACE reads and lists one entry per CDR3 protein. The table lists around 340,000 distinct CDR3 sequences, 13% to 15% of them singletons. The sequencing input was PBMCs or a T cell subset sorted from them (not recorded which). All receptors derive from a man aged 18 to 29 who had mild COVID-19 (a few samples of this study predate the infection). Cell type and time point are not known.

In its sample, this clonotype was seen a few times. This sequence joins TRBV7-9 and TRBJ1-3; D not resolved. The V gene lost 5 bases and the J gene lost 4 bases, with 15 bases spanning the gap. Germline assignment: CDR1 SEHNR and CDR2 FQNEAQ (reference sequence). This CDR3 comprises 15 residues. The DNA of the CDR3 is TGTGCCAGCAGCAACCGGAGGGCAGGCGGAAACACCATATATTTT. Protein: CASSNRRAGGNTIYF.

The chain has TRBV5-5 and TRBJ1-5; D is unclear. Germline assignment: CDR1 SGHKS and CDR2 YYEKEE (reference sequence). The CDR3 contains 12 residues. V gave up 4 bases and J gave up 5 bases, with 7 bases separating them. The CDR3 loop reads CASSLNDQPQHF. The CDR3 DNA reads as TGTGCCAGCAGCCTCAACGATCAGCCCCAGCATTTT.

Only a few counts were recorded for this clonotype. The chain uses TRBV29-1 and TRBJ2-3; perhaps TRBD1 as D (5 bases). V was pared by 0 bases and J by 4 bases, with 14 bases between. Germline loops: CDR1 SQVTM, CDR2 ANQGSEA. The CDR3 has 15 amino acids. This CDR3 reads CSVEDLAGRADTQYF. CDR3 nucleotide sequence: TGCAGCGTTGAAGATCTTGCAGGGCGCGCAGATACGCAGTATTTT.

DNA for the CDR3: TGCGCCAGCAGCCACGGGTCGGGTAGCAATCAGCCCCAGCATTTT. Amino acids: CASSHGSGSNQPQHF. The chain carries TRBV4-1 and TRBJ1-5; D unresolved. The CDR3 sequence is 15 residues long. The V end was cut by 3 bases, the J end by 0 bases, with 9 bases between. Per germline, CDR1 MGHRA and CDR2 YSYEKL.

This clonotype occurred a few times. The chain uses TRBV5-1 and TRBJ1-4; 11 bases match TRBD1. Germline CDR1 SGHRS, CDR2 YFSETQ. Unmatched junction bases numbered 8, after V lost 4 bases and J lost 6 bases. The CDR3 extends over 16 amino acids. CDR3 nucleotides: TGCGCCAGCAGCAGAGGGACAGGGGGTCAGGATGAAAAACTGTTTTTT. Translated, it gives CASSRGTGGQDEKLFF.

This clonotype occurred a few times. The gene calls are TRBV6-6 and TRBJ1-5; D remains ambiguous. Germline CDR1 and CDR2: MNHNY and SVGAGI (reference sequence). V was pared by 2 bases and J by 0 bases, with 8 bases between. The CDR3 contains 15 residues. CDR3: CASSYGVNSNQPQHF. CDR3 nucleotide sequence: TGTGCCAGCAGTTACGGAGTGAATAGCAATCAGCCCCAGCATTTT.

The J gene is TRBJ2-1, the V gene TRBV27; 9 bases align to TRBD2. The CDR3 is 16 residues long. V dropped 4 bases and J dropped 7; count of bases not matched to a gene: 11. CDR1 and CDR2 from the germline V gene are MNHEY and SMNVEV (reference sequence). The CDR3 DNA sequence: TGTGCCAGCAGTTCCACTAGCGGGCCTCTAAGGAATGAGCAGTTCTTC. Amino acid sequence: CASSSTSGPLRNEQFF.

This clonotype was seen only a few times. The chain has TRBV19 and TRBJ2-2; D not certain. This CDR3 comprises 15 residues. V was pared by 1 base and J by 4 bases, with 10 bases between. CDR1 is LNHDA, CDR2 SQIVND, per germline (reference sequence). CDR3 bases: TGTGCCAGTAGTATAGGGGGATGGGGCACCGGGGAGCTGTTTTTT. Translated, it gives CASSIGGWGTGELFF.

This clonotype was seen once. DNA of the CDR3: TGTGCCAGCAGCTTATTCCTCGGGGAGCTGTTTTTT. Translating gives CASSLFLGELFF. The chain recombines TRBV13 with TRBJ2-2; D is undetermined. The CDR3 contains 12 residues. Germline lookup yields CDR1 PRHDT and CDR2 FYEKMQ (reference sequence). The V gene lost 2 bases and the J gene lost 7 bases, with 5 bases spanning the gap.

The chain carries TRBV4-2 and TRBJ2-3; tentatively, D is TRBD1 (6 bases). V shed 0 bases and J shed 0 bases, with 13 bases lying between them. CDR1 LGHNA and CDR2 YNFKEQ come from the germline V gene. The CDR3 runs to 17 residues. The chain's CDR3 is CASSQDWGQVSTDTQYF. CDR3 bases: TGTGCCAGCAGCCAAGATTGGGGGCAGGTGAGCACAGATACGCAGTATTTT.

This clonotype was counted only a few times. The V and J genes are TRBV12-3 or TRBV12-4 and TRBJ1-2, with a possible D match to TRBD1 (6 bases). This CDR3 has 15 amino acids. Trimming left V 6 bases short and J 2 bases short, with 16 bases between. The CDR3 region is CASRQNRDGNYGYTF. The CDR3 region has the DNA TGTGCCAGCAGGCAGAACAGGGATGGGAACTATGGCTACACCTTC.

The chain is built from TRBV7-3 and TRBJ2-7; TRBD2 is a possible D gene (7 bases). V lost 5 bases and J 9 bases, leaving 20 bases between the germline ends. Germline V gene lookup returns CDR1 SGHTA and CDR2 FQGTGA. The CDR3 is 14 amino acids. As DNA, the CDR3 is TGTGCCAGCAGCCCCGGGGGGCAGGCGGAAGCGCAGTACTTC. It yields the protein CASSPGGQAEAQYF.

This clonotype was seen only a few times. This chain links TRBV9 with TRBJ2-1, with D perhaps matching TRBD2 (5 bases). Germline assignment: CDR1 SGDLS and CDR2 YYNGEE. Trimming left V 0 bases short and J 10 bases short, with 8 bases between. The CDR3 length is 12 residues. CDR3 nucleotide sequence: TGTGCCAGCAGCGTAGGGGAGCACGAGCAGTTCTTC. Its translation is CASSVGEHEQFF. Supplemented by reference TRBV9 and TRBJ2-1, the full variable domain reads DSGVTQTPKHLITATGQRVTLRCSPRSGDLSVYWYQQSLDQGLQFLIQYYNGEERAKGNILERFSAQQFPDLHSELNLSSLELGDSALYFCASSVGEHEQFFGPGTRLTVL.

This clonotype was seen a few times. The gene calls are TRBV4-2 and TRBJ2-1; D remains ambiguous. V lost 1 base and J 10 bases, leaving 5 bases between the germline ends. The CDR3 spans 11 residues. Germline V gene sequence: CDR1 LGHNA, CDR2 YNFKEQ. CDR3 loop: CASSQVGEQFF. The CDR3 coding sequence is TGTGCCAGCAGCCAAGTGGGCGAGCAGTTCTTC.

This chain joins TRBV7-3 and TRBJ1-2; a possible D gene is TRBD1 (6 bases). The CDR3 consists of 15 residues. Trimming took off 4 bases at V and 4 bases at J, with 16 bases between the two ends. CDR1 is SGHTA and CDR2 is FQGTGA in the germline V gene. CDR3 nucleotide sequence: TGTGCCAGCAGCTCTGGGCAGGGACACCGCTATGGCTACACCTTC. This gives the protein CASSSGQGHRYGYTF.

V and J are TRBV7-2 and TRBJ2-5; D possibly matches TRBD1 or TRBD2 (5 bases each). The CDR3 has 15 residues. Germline V gene sequence: CDR1 SGHTA, CDR2 FQGNSA. Between the trimmed V and J ends, which lost 1 base and 5 bases, there was a span of 14 bases. CDR3 residues: CASSLGVGGPETQYF. CDR3 nucleotides: TGTGCCAGCAGCTTAGGGGTTGGGGGTCCGGAGACCCAGTACTTC.

A few counts support this clonotype. J is TRBJ1-1 and V is TRBV10-3; 7 positions match TRBD1. Per the germline V gene, CDR1 is ENHRY and CDR2 is SYGVKD. The junction had 2 bases not matched to a gene; V was cut back by 6 bases and J by 1 base. This CDR3 contains 13 residues. CDR3 residues: CAIRQGTNTEAFF. CDR3 sequence (DNA): TGTGCCATCAGACAGGGGACGAACACTGAAGCTTTCTTT.

This clonotype has just a few counts. The chain is built from TRBV20-1 and TRBJ2-7, with D unresolved. Trimming removed 5 bases from V and 2 bases from J, with 16 bases in between. The CDR3 extends over 14 amino acids. Germline CDR1 and CDR2: DFQATT and SNEGSKA (reference sequence). CDR3 in amino acids: CSASGPLGPYEQYV. CDR3 coding DNA: TGCAGTGCTTCCGGGCCCCTAGGCCCCTACGAGCAGTACGTC.

This clonotype was seen a few times. This chain connects TRBV25-1 to TRBJ1-2; 7 bases line up with TRBD1. The CDR3 runs to 12 residues. After removal of 7 bases from V and 7 bases from J, the junction contained 6 bases not matched to a gene. Germline values: CDR1 MGHDK, CDR2 SYGVNS. The CDR3 is CASNRGWGGYTF. CDR3 DNA sequence: TGTGCCAGCAACAGGGGCTGGGGTGGCTACACCTTC.